The T cell receptor (beta chain) described here comes from a study of a mutant IDH1 vaccine in newly diagnosed glioma. Stated time point: week 11, during vaccination. The investigators gave 300 ug of mutant IDH1 20-mer peptide in each vaccine dose, together with topical imiquimod. V lost 3 bases to trimming and J lost 5 bases, with 11 bases between them. CDR3 length: 13 residues. Germline CDR1 reads LNHNV; CDR2 reads YYDKDF (reference sequence). As for this clone: Its target is unknown.

Repertoires were generated with immunoSEQ multiplex PCR, while TCRdb's copy carries only in-frame clones and drops some. The table shows more than 50,000 clones, with about 91% occurring only once. The genes are TRBV15 and TRBJ2-7; D is perhaps TRBD2 (5 bases). The sequence was obtained from a man aged 35 to 55 with glioma. Sequenced material: PBMCs, taken from a glioma patient whose treatment included an IDH1 peptide vaccine. This CDR3 is CATSSQLGNEQYF. CDR3 in DNA: TGTGCCACCAGCAGCCAACTAGGAAACGAGCAGTACTTC.